This TCR beta chain emerged from a study of PD-L1 blockade in urothelial cancer. Turning to the study itself: As for prior chemotherapy regimens, patients had received 0 to 3. Whole-study results and caveats: It was durable-benefit patients whose tumor-associated blood clones expanded more at 3 weeks. Below-median pretreatment blood TCR clonality was associated with improved progression-free and overall survival.

Germline values: CDR1 SGHAT, CDR2 FQNNGV. Trimming removed 2 bases at V and 4 bases at J, with 11 bases between. The CDR3 contains 14 residues. Sequenced by immunoSEQ multiplex PCR; TCRdb stores in-frame clones only, minus some. The sample holds 87,000 or so clones, 84% seen once. As to this clone: Its target is unknown.

Documented time point: pretreatment peripheral blood. The sample consisted of PBMCs, taken around atezolizumab (anti-PD-L1) treatment. This chain links TRBV11-2 with TRBJ2-5, with a tentative D call TRBD1 (5 bases). The receptor was isolated from a man aged 55 to 70 with urothelial cancer. This CDR3 is CASSLSGMGETQYF. The CDR3 DNA is TGTGCCAGCAGCTTATCAGGGATGGGAGAGACCCAGTACTTC. The complete variable domain, with remaining parts taken from reference TRBV11-2 and TRBJ2-5, reads EAGVAQSPRYKIIEKRQSVAFWCNPISGHATLYWYQQILGQGPKLLIQFQNNGVVDDSQLPKDRFSAERLKGVDSTLKIQPAKLEDSAVYLCASSLSGMGETQYFGPGTRLLVL.